This record concerns one TCR beta chain sequence. This sample was included in a study of cytomegalovirus exposure and HLA in healthy donors. The primer mix had 60 Vbeta and 13 Jbeta primers. This table comes from immunoSEQ multiplex PCR, and its TCRdb copy is limited to in-frame clones, with some not included. The sample lists fewer than 95,000 clones; around 81% were seen once. The sequencing input was PBMCs. The sequence was obtained from a man younger than 30 in good health and CMV-seronegative.

CDR3 protein: CASSQTNSNQPQHF. CDR3 nucleotides: TGTGCCAGCAGTCAGACAAATAGCAATCAGCCCCAGCATTTT. The V gene is TRBV6-5, the J gene TRBJ1-5, with D uncertain. The CDR3 runs 14 residues. CDR1 and CDR2 from the germline V gene are MNHEY and SVGAGI. V was trimmed by 5 bases and J by 0 bases, leaving 8 bases between them.